This is a list of T cell receptor beta chains from one sample in a study of type 1 and type 2 diabetes patients. TCRdb redid the calling of the multiplex PCR reads with MiXCR, one entry per CDR3 protein. The repertoire holds approximately 260,000 distinct CDR3 sequences, over 45% seen once, with approximately 15% in the top ten. The sample taken for sequencing was peripheral blood mononuclear cells (PBMCs). The receptors here all came from a man younger than 35 with type 2 diabetes. The CDR3 runs from the conserved cysteine through the conserved F or W. D genes are given only for firm matches. Expanded clones get a size class; other rows say once, few or many, or leave the size out.

TRBJ2-6	TRBV9	.	TRBD1	TGTGCCAGCAGCGTACTGAGACAGGGAAGGATCTCTGGGGCCAACGTCCTGACTTTC	CASSVLRQGRISGANVLTF
TRBJ2-2	TRBV4-1	.	.	TGCGCCAGCAGCCAAGATAAGGTCACCGGGGAGCTGTTTTTT	CASSQDKVTGELFF
TRBJ2-5	TRBV19	.	.	TGTGCCAGTAGTATTCCGGGGGAGACCCAGTACTTC	CASSIPGETQYF
TRBJ2-1	TRBV13	.	.	TGTGCCAGCAGCTCCCCCGGGACACCAAGCTACAATGAGCAGTTCTTC	CASSSPGTPSYNEQFF
TRBJ2-7	TRBV7-3	.	.	TGTGCCAGCAGCTACCCAGAGGACAGCTCCTACGAGCAGTACTTC	CASSYPEDSSYEQYF
TRBJ2-2	TRBV2	.	.	TGTGCCAGCAGTGAAACAAGGGGCGGGGAGCTGTTTTTT	CASSETRGGELFF
TRBJ2-3	TRBV15	.	TRBD1	TGTGCCACCAGCAGAGATTCCGGGACAGGTTCAGATACGCAGTATTTT	CATSRDSGTGSDTQYF
TRBJ1-1	TRBV6-2/TRBV6-3	.	.	TGTGCCAGCAGTTCGGACAGCTGGAACACTGAAGCTTTCTTT	CASSSDSWNTEAFF
TRBJ2-3	TRBV6-5	few	TRBD2	TGTGCCAGCAGATCGACTAGCACAAACACAGATACGCAGTATTTT	CASRSTSTNTDTQYF
TRBJ1-1	TRBV25-1	.	.	TGTGCCTCTCAGGGCTACACTGAAGCTTTCTTT	CASQGYTEAFF
TRBJ2-3	TRBV20-1	.	.	TGCAGTGCCCAACCAGGGGGCACAGATACGCAGTATTTT	CSAQPGGTDTQYF
TRBJ1-5	TRBV19	few	TRBD1	TGTGCCAGTTGCGACAGGGTCAATCAGCCCCAGCATTTT	CASCDRVNQPQHF
TRBJ2-4	TRBV29-1	.	.	TGCAGCGTTGAGACCGGGACAATAGACCAGTACTTC	CSVETGTIDQYF
TRBJ1-2	TRBV20-1	.	.	TGCAGTGCTAAGCCCAACTTACTCTATGGCTACACCTTC	CSAKPNLLYGYTF
TRBJ1-6	TRBV7-3	.	TRBD1	TGTGCCGGAACCCGGGACAGGGAAAGTGGTAATTCACCCCTCCACTTT	CAGTRDRESGNSPLHF
TRBJ2-3	TRBV9	.	.	TGTGCCAGCAGCGTAGCTCCGAGTAGCACAGATACGCAGTATTTT	CASSVAPSSTDTQYF
TRBJ2-7	TRBV5-1	.	.	TGCGCCAGCAGCTTTTCCGGCATTTCCTACGAGCAGTACTTC	CASSFSGISYEQYF
TRBJ2-7	TRBV2	many	.	TGTGCCAGCAGTCGGCGGAATAAAGTGTCCTACGAGCAGTACTTC	CASSRRNKVSYEQYF
TRBJ1-1	TRBV6-6	.	.	TGTGCCTGTGAGGAGGTGGCGAACACTGAAGCTTTCTTT	CACEEVANTEAFF
TRBJ2-5	TRBV19	.	TRBD1	TGTGCCAGTAGTAGGGGACAGCTTGAGACCCAGTACTTC	CASSRGQLETQYF
TRBJ2-7	TRBV9	.	.	TGTGCCAGCAGCGTAGACCCGCTTATCGACGAGCAGTACTTC	CASSVDPLIDEQYF
TRBJ1-2	TRBV14	.	TRBD1	TGTGCCAGCACCTCAAGGGACAGGGGGGGCTACACCTTC	CASTSRDRGGYTF
TRBJ1-3	TRBV6-4	.	.	TGTGCCAGCAGTTTTTGGGGGGTTGGAAACACCATATATTTT	CASSFWGVGNTIYF
TRBJ1-4	TRBV19	many	.	TGTGCCAGTAGGGACAGACAAAATGAAAAACTGTTTTTT	CASRDRQNEKLFF
TRBJ2-5	TRBV27	few	TRBD1	TGTGCCAGCAGTACCTACAGGGGGCGAACGGAGACCCAGTACTTC	CASSTYRGRTETQYF
TRBJ2-2	TRBV9	few	TRBD2	TGTGCCAGCAGCTTACTAACTAGCGGGGTAAACACCGGGGAGCTGTTTTTT	CASSLLTSGVNTGELFF
TRBJ2-7	TRBV11-2	.	TRBD1	TGTGCCAGCAGAAACGACAGGGTTCACGAGCAGTACTTC	CASRNDRVHEQYF
TRBJ1-2	TRBV19	.	.	TGTGCCAGTGGTCGCTCCGGGACCCTCCCTTTCACCTTC	CASGRSGTLPFTF
TRBJ1-1	TRBV2	.	.	TGTGCCGGCAGGTCAACCTCCGTGGACGGCCACACTGAAGCTTTCTTT	CAGRSTSVDGHTEAFF
TRBJ1-1	TRBV19	.	.	TGTGCCAGTAGTCTCGTCCAAGCTGGGAGTGAAGCTTTCTTT	CASSLVQAGSEAFF
TRBJ2-7	TRBV2	many	.	TGTGCCAGCAACGACGACACCTACGAGCAGTACTTC	CASNDDTYEQYF
TRBJ2-7	TRBV15	few	.	TGTGCCACCAGCAGAGGGGACACCAACTACGAGCAGTACTTC	CATSRGDTNYEQYF
TRBJ2-2	TRBV29-1	.	TRBD2	TGCAGCGTTGAGGTGCAGGAAACTAGCGGACTTATCTCCACCGGGGAGCTGTTTTTT	CSVEVQETSGLISTGELFF
TRBJ2-1	TRBV30	.	TRBD2	TGTGCCTGGAGGGGGGGGCTAGCGGGAGCTGAGCAGTTCTTC	CAWRGGLAGAEQFF
TRBJ1-3	TRBV28	.	.	TGTGCCAGCAGTGCCCCGGGGGGAAGCTCTGGAAACACCATATATTTT	CASSAPGGSSGNTIYF
TRBJ1-4	TRBV19	many	.	TGTGCCAGTAGTATAAATGAAAAACTGTTTTTT	CASSINEKLFF
TRBJ1-2	TRBV10-2	many	.	TGCGCCAGCAGTGAGGGAGGGTACGGCGGCTACACCTTC	CASSEGGYGGYTF